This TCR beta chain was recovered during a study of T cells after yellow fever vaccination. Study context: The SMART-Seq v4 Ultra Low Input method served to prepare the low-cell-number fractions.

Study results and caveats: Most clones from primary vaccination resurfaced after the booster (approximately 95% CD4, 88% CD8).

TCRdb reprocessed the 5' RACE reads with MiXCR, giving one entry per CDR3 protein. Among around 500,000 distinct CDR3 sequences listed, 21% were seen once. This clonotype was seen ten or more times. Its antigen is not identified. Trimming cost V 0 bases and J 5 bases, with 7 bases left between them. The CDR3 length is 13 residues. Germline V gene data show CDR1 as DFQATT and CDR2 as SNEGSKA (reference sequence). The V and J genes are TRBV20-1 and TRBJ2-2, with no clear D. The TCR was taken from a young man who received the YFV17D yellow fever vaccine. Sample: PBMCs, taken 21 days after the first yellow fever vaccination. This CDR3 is CSARDFGTGELFF. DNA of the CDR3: TGCAGTGCTAGAGATTTCGGAACCGGGGAGCTGTTTTTT.